The 31 T cell receptor beta chains presented below share a single source sample, sequenced in a study of blood T cell repertoires in COVID-19. Method: immunoSEQ multiplex PCR; TCRdb's copy keeps in-frame clones and lacks some. The table includes tens of thousands of clones, 85% to 90% detected once. The sequenced material came from peripheral blood. These receptors all come from a woman aged 60-75 years with acute or convalescent COVID-19.

The V call is TRBV5-1, the J call TRBJ1-2, with 10 bases identical to TRBD1. J gave up 0 bases and V 5 bases, and 4 bases lay outside the gene matches. The CDR3 has 15 residues. Per germline, CDR1 SGHRS and CDR2 YFSETQ. The CDR3 DNA reads as TGCGCCAGCAGGACAGGGGGCGCTTCTAACTATGGCTACACCTTC. It is translated as CASRTGGASNYGYTF.

J is TRBJ1-2 and V is TRBV3-1 (or the pseudogene TRBV3-2); D is unresolved. This CDR3 is built from 15 residues. Trimming took 4 bases from V and 10 from J, leaving 22 bases between them. The germline CDR1 and CDR2 sequences are LGHDT and YNNKEL (reference sequence). DNA for the CDR3: TGTGCCAGCAGCCGCGGTCTTCAGCCCAGAATTTCCTACACCTTC. This translates into CASSRGLQPRISYTF.

The chain combines TRBV19 with TRBJ2-3; 10 nucleotides match TRBD2. CDR1 LNHDA and CDR2 SQIVND come from the germline V gene (reference sequence). The CDR3 loop spans 16 amino acids. J gave up 5 bases and V 3 bases, and 8 bases lay outside the gene matches. The CDR3 DNA reads as TGTGCCAGTAGTATTGGACTAGCGGCGGTAAGAGATACGCAGTATTTT. It translates to CASSIGLAAVRDTQYF.

The table lists this clone with a count of one. In nucleotides, the CDR3 is TGTGCCATCAGCGGGACTAGCGGGTCTTACAATGAGCAGTTCTTC. Amino acids: CAISGTSGSYNEQFF. V and J are TRBV10-3 and TRBJ2-1; TRBD2 aligns across 12 bases. CDR1 and CDR2 from the germline V gene are ENHRY and SYGVKD. CDR3 length: 15 amino acids. Trimming removed 6 bases from V and 4 bases from J; junction bases left unmatched: 4.

The rearrangement joins TRBV5-1 to TRBJ2-2; 8 nucleotides line up with TRBD2. Germline loops: CDR1 SGHRS, CDR2 YFSETQ. CDR3 length: 17 residues. Trimming cost V 0 bases and J 5 bases; bases outside gene matches: 9. CDR3 in amino acids: CASSLASGLGYTGELFF. In nucleotides, the CDR3 is TGCGCCAGCAGCTTGGCCTCGGGACTAGGGTATACCGGGGAGCTGTTTTTT.

This chain connects TRBV7-2 to TRBJ1-2; TRBD1 matches 10 bases. V was clipped by 6 bases and J by 2 bases; unmatched bases: 6. The CDR3 is 15 amino acids. CDR1 and CDR2 (germline): SGHTA, FQGNSA. The DNA for the CDR3 is TGTGCCAGCAGTCGACGGGGACAGGGGAACTATGGCTACACCTTC. This translates into CASSRRGQGNYGYTF.

This chain joins TRBV2 and TRBJ2-5, with 9 bases identical to TRBD1. CDR3 length equals 15 residues. V lost 1 base to trimming and J lost 2 bases; unmatched junction nucleotides: 2. CDR1 SNHLY and CDR2 FYNNEI come from the germline V gene. CDR3 in amino acids: CASSEGGQGQETQYF. Here the CDR3 DNA reads TGTGCCAGCAGTGAAGGAGGACAGGGGCAAGAGACCCAGTACTTC.

The chain combines TRBV7-9 with TRBJ2-5; 10 nucleotides agree with TRBD1. The CDR3 is 15 residues long. Losses at the gene ends were 8 bases for V and 3 bases for J; bases not matched to a gene: 9. Looked up from germline, CDR1 is SEHNR and CDR2 is FQNEAQ (reference sequence). In nucleotides, the CDR3 is TGTGCCAGCGTGAGGGGACAGGGGTCTGAAGAGACCCAGTACTTC. This gives the protein CASVRGQGSEETQYF.

This clone was seen just once. The chain combines TRBV6-1 with TRBJ2-1, with D tentatively TRBD2 (5 bases). Germline values: CDR1 MNHNS, CDR2 SASEGT. V was cut by 1 base and J by 2 bases, with 12 bases left in between. The CDR3 has 16 residues. The CDR3 sequence is CASSEEWTQPYNEQFF. Here the CDR3 DNA reads TGTGCCAGCAGTGAAGAATGGACTCAGCCCTACAATGAGCAGTTCTTC.

V gene TRBV4-1 combines with J gene TRBJ1-4; D is perhaps TRBD1 (6 bases). Germline V gives CDR1 MGHRA, CDR2 YSYEKL. Trimming stripped 4 bases from V and 8 bases from J, with 8 bases between. The CDR3 length is 12 residues. This chain's CDR3 is CASSPQGEKLFF. CDR3 DNA sequence: TGCGCCAGCAGCCCCCAGGGGGAAAAACTGTTTTTT.

The chain uses TRBV5-1 and TRBJ2-5, with 9 bases identical to TRBD2. The J segment lost 4 bases and the V segment lost 0 bases, leaving 1 base of the junction unmatched. This CDR3 region has 14 residues. Germline V gives CDR1 SGHRS, CDR2 YFSETQ. The CDR3 DNA is TGCGCCAGCAGCTTGGGACTAGCGGTAGAGACCCAGTACTTC. Translating gives CASSLGLAVETQYF. The complete variable domain, with remaining parts taken from reference TRBV5-1 and TRBJ2-5, reads KAGVTQTPRYLIKTRGQQVTLSCSPISGHRSVSWYQQTPGQGLQFLFEYFSETQRNKGNFPGRFSGRQFSNSRSEMNVSTLELGDSALYLCASSLGLAVETQYFGPGTRLLVL.

The chain employs TRBV25-1 and TRBJ1-1, with 7 bases aligning to TRBD1. In germline, CDR1 is MGHDK, CDR2 SYGVNS. J gave up 3 bases and V 2 bases, and 3 bases lay outside the gene matches. The CDR3 contains 14 residues. CDR3 coding DNA: TGTGCCAGCAGTGAAACGACAGGGTACACTGAAGCTTTCTTT. It encodes CASSETTGYTEAFF.

The rearrangement joins TRBV19 to TRBJ2-7; the match to TRBD2 covers 8 bases. Losses at the gene ends were 0 bases for V and 2 bases for J; bases not matched to a gene: 3. In germline, CDR1 is LNHDA, CDR2 SQIVND (reference sequence). This CDR3 region has 15 residues. The CDR3 coding sequence is TGTGCCAGTAGTATAGACGCAGCGGGAGCCTACGAGCAGTACGTC. Residues: CASSIDAAGAYEQYV.

The CDR3 nucleotides are TGTGCCAGCAGCCTGGGGGGCAGGGGGCAAGAGACCCAGTACTTC. Translated, it gives CASSLGGRGQETQYF. The chain has TRBV9 and TRBJ2-5; D may be TRBD1 (7 bases). CDR1 is SGDLS and CDR2 is YYNGEE in the germline V gene. The CDR3 loop spans 15 amino acids. V lost 4 bases to trimming and J lost 2 bases, with 15 bases between them.

V is TRBV5-5 and J is TRBJ1-4; 9 bases agree with TRBD1. J was trimmed by 10 bases and V by 2 bases; bases with no gene match: 6. From germline, CDR1 is SGHKS and CDR2 YYEKEE (reference sequence). The CDR3 has 14 residues. CDR3 coding DNA: TGTGCCAGCAGCTTTGTTGGACAGGGGAGAAAACTGTTTTTT. Its translation: CASSFVGQGRKLFF.

The genes are TRBV30 and TRBJ1-1; possibly TRBD1 for D (5 bases). Germline V gene sequence: CDR1 GTSNPN, CDR2 SVGIG (reference sequence). V was pared by 2 bases and J by 4 bases, with 11 bases between. This CDR3 region has 13 residues. The CDR3 DNA follows: TGTGCCTGGAGTTGGGGGGTAAGCACTGAAGCTTTCTTT. This translates into CAWSWGVSTEAFF.

The chain combines TRBV19 with TRBJ1-1, with 8 bases aligning to TRBD1. Germline V gives CDR1 LNHDA, CDR2 SQIVND (reference sequence). The CDR3 spans 13 residues. Unmatched junction bases numbered 1, after V lost 6 bases and J lost 1 base. CDR3 in DNA: TGTGCCAGTAGCGGACAGGGGAACACTGAAGCTTTCTTT. Amino acid sequence: CASSGQGNTEAFF.

The CDR3 here is CASSVDANTGELFF. As DNA, the CDR3 is TGCGCCAGCAGCGTAGATGCGAACACCGGGGAGCTGTTTTTT. The gene calls are TRBV5-1 and TRBJ2-2; no definite D call. The ends were cut back, 4 bases at V and 0 bases at J, with 7 bases in the middle. CDR1 is SGHRS, CDR2 YFSETQ, per germline. The CDR3 is 14 residues long.

The CDR3 region has the DNA TGTGCCAGCAGCCCCCTCTATGGCTACACCTTC. Its protein is CASSPLYGYTF. The chain employs TRBV28 and TRBJ1-2; D is undetermined. Trimming stripped 6 bases from V and 4 bases from J, with 6 bases between. CDR3 length: 11 amino acids. Germline V gene lookup returns CDR1 MDHEN and CDR2 SYDVKM.

This chain links TRBV15 with TRBJ1-2; 8 nucleotides align to TRBD1. The J segment lost 7 bases and the V segment lost 5 bases, leaving 9 bases of the junction unmatched. There are 14 residues in the CDR3. Germline V CDR1 and CDR2: LNHNV, YYDKDF (reference sequence). The CDR3 reads CATSSDDRGGGYTF. The CDR3 region has the DNA TGTGCCACCAGCTCTGACGACAGGGGAGGTGGCTACACCTTC. Looking up the rest from reference TRBV15 and TRBJ1-2 gives the full variable domain: DAMVIQNPRYQVTQFGKPVTLSCSQTLNHNVMYWYQQKSSQAPKLLFHYYDKDFNNEADTPDNFQSRRPNTSFCFLDIRSPGLGDTAMYLCATSSDDRGGGYTFGSGTRLTVV.

The chain joins TRBV10-3 to TRBJ2-7; TRBD2 matches at 11 bases. The length of the CDR3 is 14 residues. After removal of 4 bases from V and 7 bases from J, the junction contained 6 bases not matched to a gene. Germline CDR1 ENHRY, CDR2 SYGVKD. CDR3 residues: CAISVSGRAVEQYV. In nucleotides, the CDR3 is TGTGCCATCAGTGTTAGCGGGAGGGCCGTTGAGCAGTACGTC.

This clone was detected a few times. The chain employs TRBV7-8 and TRBJ2-1; D unresolved. This CDR3 is built from 12 residues. CDR1 and CDR2 (germline): SGHVS, FQNEAQ. Trimming removed 5 bases from V and 8 bases from J, with 10 bases in between. The chain's CDR3 is CASSLSRDEQFF. The CDR3, as DNA: TGTGCCAGCAGCCTAAGTCGGGATGAGCAGTTCTTC.

The chain joins TRBV5-1 to TRBJ1-2; 8 bases map to TRBD1. Trimming took 2 bases from V and 3 from J; bases not matched to a gene: 6. Germline V lookup: CDR1 SGHRS, CDR2 YFSETQ. The CDR3 consists of 15 residues. The DNA of the CDR3 is TGCGCCAGCAGCTTTCGGGGACAGGAGGACTATGGCTACACCTTC. It translates to CASSFRGQEDYGYTF.

The chain employs TRBV19 and TRBJ1-2; D possibly corresponds to TRBD1 (6 bases). Germline V lookup: CDR1 LNHDA, CDR2 SQIVND (reference sequence). V lost 0 bases to trimming and J lost 6 bases, with 17 bases between them. The CDR3 is 16 amino acids. The CDR3 here is CASSIESPTGPHGYTF. The CDR3 nucleotides read TGTGCCAGTAGTATAGAGTCCCCAACAGGGCCCCATGGCTACACCTTC.

V gene TRBV10-3 combines with J gene TRBJ1-5; D gene unclear. The germline V and J ends were trimmed by 3 bases and 4 bases, with 10 bases remaining between them. The germline gives CDR1 ENHRY, CDR2 SYGVKD. The CDR3 runs 14 residues. CDR3 DNA: TGTGCCATCAGTGATCCCCACACAAATCAGCCCCAGCATTTT. Translation gives CAISDPHTNQPQHF.

The CDR3 DNA reads as TGCGCCAGCAGCTTGGATCCAGGGGGCAACACTGAAGCTTTCTTT. It yields the protein CASSLDPGGNTEAFF. The rearrangement joins TRBV5-1 to TRBJ1-1; 8 bases align to TRBD1. The CDR3 runs 15 residues. CDR1 is SGHRS and CDR2 is YFSETQ in the germline V gene. With V trimmed by 0 bases and J by 2 bases, 3 bases remained unmatched.

The chain is built from TRBV2 and TRBJ2-7, with D maybe TRBD1 (6 bases). Germline V gene sequence: CDR1 SNHLY, CDR2 FYNNEI. The CDR3 is 13 residues long. V was clipped by 8 bases and J by 0 bases, with 11 bases between them. The CDR3 spells CASQKGGSYEQYV. The CDR3 region has the DNA TGTGCCAGCCAGAAAGGGGGCTCCTACGAGCAGTACGTC.

A few counts support this clone. This chain links TRBV6-5 with TRBJ1-1, with 7 positions matching TRBD1. The CDR3 is 14 residues long. Per the germline V gene, CDR1 is MNHEY and CDR2 is SVGAGI. V trimming: 0 bases; J trimming: 3 bases; junction bases outside the gene matches: 1. CDR3 region: CASSYSTGYTEAFF. The DNA for the CDR3 is TGTGCCAGCAGTTACTCGACAGGGTACACTGAAGCTTTCTTT.

The chain joins TRBV7-8 to TRBJ1-1; no firm D call. Germline V gene lookup returns CDR1 SGHVS and CDR2 FQNEAQ. The germline V and J ends were trimmed by 2 bases and 0 bases, with 7 bases remaining between them. This CDR3 region has 14 residues. The CDR3 loop is CASSLMRMNTEAFF. The CDR3 bases are TGTGCCAGCAGCTTAATGCGGATGAACACTGAAGCTTTCTTT.

V and J are TRBV28 and TRBJ2-7, with TRBD1 matching over 10 bases. CDR3 length equals 14 residues. The junction had 7 bases not matched to a gene; V was cut back by 4 bases and J by 7 bases. CDR1 and CDR2 from the germline V gene are MDHEN and SYDVKM. DNA for the CDR3: TGTGCCAGCAGTTCAGGACAGGGGGTAGGGGAGCAGTACGTC. It yields the protein CASSSGQGVGEQYV.

CDR3 in amino acids: CASSLVRWSTGELFF. CDR3 in DNA: TGTGCCAGCAGCTTAGTCCGGTGGTCCACCGGGGAGCTGTTTTTT. The chain employs TRBV11-1 and TRBJ2-2; no firm D call. The CDR3 is 15 residues long. V was clipped by 1 base and J by 4 bases, with 10 bases between them. CDR1 is SGHAT, CDR2 FQDESV, per germline (reference sequence).